Reported below is one T cell receptor beta chain. The data are from a study of cytomegalovirus exposure and HLA in healthy donors. The V gene's germline CDR1 is MNHEY and CDR2 SVGAGI. V dropped 5 bases and J dropped 3; count of bases not matched to a gene: 6. This CDR3 comprises 14 residues. The PCR employed 60 Vbeta primers together with 13 Jbeta primers. Produced via immunoSEQ multiplex PCR; TCRdb's table is partial and in-frame only. The sample records around 92,000 clones, around 81% being singletons. This receptor was identified in a man between 18 and 29 years old in good health and CMV-seronegative. This chain uses TRBV6-5 with TRBJ1-2; TRBD1 agrees at 7 bases. The material sequenced was PBMCs. CDR3 in DNA: TGTGCCAGCAGTCCGGCTCAGGGGGACTATGGCTACACCTTC. Its translation is CASSPAQGDYGYTF.